The 20 T cell receptor beta chains below were found in one sample sequenced in a study of T-cell reconstitution after alpha-beta-depleted transplantation in children. TCRbeta library construction was performed incorporating unique molecular identifiers. MiXCR was run by TCRdb on the PCR reads, yielding one entry per CDR3 protein. Counted here are approximately 980,000 distinct CDR3 sequences, 25% to 35% occurring once; the ten biggest clones make up roughly 28%. The sequencing here drew on PBMCs, mostly from graft donor cells, taken 360 days after TCRalphabeta/CD19-depleted stem cell transplant. These receptors were obtained from a boy in the first two years of life who had a stem cell transplant for SCID, so the T cells may come from the graft donor.

This clonotype has just a few counts. The chain combines TRBV5-1 with TRBJ1-4, with D hard to call. CDR3 size: 15 residues. V lost 2 bases, J lost 0 bases, and 8 bases lay in between. CDR1 and CDR2 from the germline V gene are SGHRS and YFSETQ. CDR3 in amino acids: CASSFSFATNEKLFF. CDR3 DNA: TGCGCCAGCAGCTTCTCGTTTGCAACTAATGAAAAACTGTTTTTT.

The chain couples TRBV6-1 to TRBJ2-5; either TRBD1 or TRBD2 may supply D (5 bases each). The germline V gene has CDR1 MNHNS and CDR2 SASEGT. V was pared by 8 bases and J by 4 bases, with 17 bases between. This CDR3 is built from 14 residues. CDR3 DNA sequence: TGTGCCAGCGGCCCCTCAGGGAGACGAGAGACCCAGTACTTC. Its translation: CASGPSGRRETQYF.

The rearrangement joins TRBV7-6 to TRBJ2-2; 7 bases are shared with TRBD2. Germline V gene sequence: CDR1 SGHVS, CDR2 FNYEAQ. With 1 base clipped from V and 6 bases from J, the junction kept 5 bases outside the gene matches. The CDR3 loop spans 15 amino acids. The CDR3 region has the DNA TGTGCCAGCAGCTTAGTTCCGACTAGCCCCGGGGAGCTGTTTTTT. It codes for CASSLVPTSPGELFF.

This chain connects TRBV15 to TRBJ1-5; D is unclear. The germline V gene encodes CDR1 LNHNV and CDR2 YYDKDF (reference sequence). With 0 bases removed from V and 0 bases from J, the gap between germline ends came to 15 bases. This CDR3 contains 18 residues. The CDR3 nucleotides are TGTGCCACCAGCAGAGATATTTGGCGGACGGATAGCAATCAGCCCCAGCATTTT. Protein: CATSRDIWRTDSNQPQHF.

This chain uses TRBV20-1 with TRBJ2-3; D may be TRBD1 (6 bases). The CDR3 spans 16 residues. V dropped 3 bases and J dropped 2 bases, with 18 bases sitting between them. The germline V gene has CDR1 DFQATT and CDR2 SNEGSKA (reference sequence). Written as DNA, the CDR3 is TGCAGTGCTAGGAGGGACATACGATCTCCCACAGATACGCAGTATTTT. Amino acids: CSARRDIRSPTDTQYF.

The rearrangement joins TRBV5-1 to TRBJ2-1; 7 bases fit TRBD1. J was trimmed by 2 bases and V by 2 bases; bases with no gene match: 4. The CDR3 runs to 15 residues. The germline V gene has CDR1 SGHRS and CDR2 YFSETQ. In nucleotides, the CDR3 is TGCGCCAGCAGCTTTACAGGGGCAGCCTACAATGAGCAGTTCTTC. Protein product: CASSFTGAAYNEQFF.

This chain joins TRBV2 and TRBJ2-7; unclear D gene. Trimming left V 6 bases short and J 0 bases short, with 12 bases between. The CDR3 has 14 amino acids. CDR1 is SNHLY and CDR2 is FYNNEI in the germline V gene. The CDR3 protein is CASRADPSSYEQYF. The CDR3 nucleotides read TGTGCCAGCAGGGCGGACCCGAGCTCCTACGAGCAGTACTTC.

The V gene is TRBV12-3 or TRBV12-4, the J gene TRBJ1-3; D possibly corresponds to TRBD1 (6 bases). The CDR3 loop spans 13 amino acids. V lost 6 bases, J lost 3 bases, and 9 bases lay in between. In DNA, the CDR3 is TGTGCCAGCAGCCGGGACATTGGAAACACCATATATTTT. This sequence encodes CASSRDIGNTIYF.

This clonotype was detected only a few times. The V and J genes are TRBV24-1 and TRBJ2-3; D ambiguous. The germline gives CDR1 KGHDR, CDR2 SFDVKD. The germline V and J ends were trimmed by 10 bases and 1 base, with 11 bases remaining between them. This CDR3 spans 13 amino acids. CDR3 nucleotide sequence: TGTGCCACTGGATCGAATCGCACAGATACGCAGTATTTT. It specifies CATGSNRTDTQYF.

This clonotype turned up a few times. The chain's CDR3 is CASSLDPRQGSGEQFF. CDR3 coding DNA: TGTGCCAGCAGCTTGGATCCGAGACAGGGGTCAGGCGAGCAGTTCTTC. The chain employs TRBV5-5 and TRBJ2-1, with TRBD1 identical over 8 bases. CDR3 size: 16 residues. CDR1 and CDR2 (germline): SGHKS, YYEKEE (reference sequence). Unmatched junction bases numbered 12, after V lost 0 bases and J lost 10 bases.

The rearrangement uses TRBV5-1 and TRBJ2-1; TRBD2 aligns across 10 bases. The V gene's germline CDR1 is SGHRS and CDR2 YFSETQ. The V and J ends lost 0 bases and 6 bases, in that order; junction bases with no gene match: 3. The CDR3 loop spans 15 amino acids. Here the CDR3 DNA reads TGCGCCAGCAGCTTGGATAGCGGGGGGACCAATGAGCAGTTCTTC. Its protein product is CASSLDSGGTNEQFF.

In its sample, this clonotype was seen a few times. The V call is TRBV7-8, the J call TRBJ2-3, with D unclear. Germline V gives CDR1 SGHVS, CDR2 FQNEAQ. The CDR3 extends over 15 amino acids. V lost 5 bases and J 2 bases, leaving 14 bases between the germline ends. The CDR3 nucleotides are TGTGCCAGCAGCCCCAATACACCTAACACAGATACGCAGTATTTT. Protein product: CASSPNTPNTDTQYF.

The chain combines TRBV20-1 with TRBJ2-3; D may be TRBD1 or TRBD2 (5 bases each). CDR1 and CDR2 (germline): DFQATT, SNEGSKA (reference sequence). The CDR3 length is 14 residues. V shed 2 bases and J shed 5 bases, with 14 bases lying between them. In DNA form, the CDR3 reads TGCAGTGCTAGAAAGACCGGGGCAATAGATACGCAGTATTTT. Translated, it gives CSARKTGAIDTQYF.

This clonotype was detected ten times or more. The chain is built from TRBV21-1 and TRBJ1-4. TRBV21-1 is annotated as a pseudogene. The CDR3 loop spans 15 amino acids. CDR3 sequence reads: CASSKSGATNEKLFF. In DNA, the CDR3 is TGTGCCAGCAGCAAATCGGGGGCCACTAATGAAAAACTGTTTTTT.

The rearrangement uses TRBV6-1 and TRBJ2-1; no reliable D call. The V gene's germline CDR1 is MNHNS and CDR2 SASEGT. V was trimmed by 2 bases and J by 7 bases, leaving 6 bases between them. CDR3 length: 12 amino acids. CDR3 nucleotide sequence: TGTGCCAGCAGTGAAAAAGGGAATGAGCAGTTCTTC. Residues: CASSEKGNEQFF.

This chain links TRBV29-1 with TRBJ2-4, with 9 positions matching TRBD1. After removal of 4 bases from V and 1 base from J, the junction contained 5 bases not matched to a gene. The CDR3 length is 15 residues. Germline V CDR1 and CDR2: SQVTM, ANQGSEA. This CDR3 is CSVGDRGGAKNIQYF. The CDR3 region has the DNA TGCAGCGTTGGCGACAGGGGGGGGGCCAAAAACATTCAGTACTTC.

V is TRBV15 and J is TRBJ1-5; unclear D gene. V lost 1 base, J lost 4 bases, and 11 bases lay in between. The CDR3 runs 15 residues. Germline loops: CDR1 LNHNV, CDR2 YYDKDF (reference sequence). The CDR3 DNA sequence: TGTGCCACCAGCAGAGGGGCGGGGAGGAATCAGCCCCAGCATTTT. Residues: CATSRGAGRNQPQHF.

V is TRBV12-3 or TRBV12-4 and J is TRBJ1-5; the D is unclear. CDR3 length equals 14 residues. V was clipped by 1 base and J by 6 bases, with 10 bases between them. The CDR3 is CASSLDLPSQPQHF. The CDR3, as DNA: TGTGCCAGCAGTTTAGACTTGCCCAGTCAGCCCCAGCATTTT.

This clonotype was picked up a small number of times. The chain combines TRBV20-1 with TRBJ1-4; no definite D call. Germline CDR1 DFQATT, CDR2 SNEGSKA (reference sequence). This CDR3 contains 13 residues. Trimming took off 4 bases at V and 4 bases at J, with 10 bases between the two ends. The CDR3 DNA reads TGCAGTGCTACCCCTCCTGATAATGAAAAACTGTTTTTT. This gives the protein CSATPPDNEKLFF.

V usage is TRBV5-5 and J usage is TRBJ2-4; TRBD1 aligns across 7 bases. The CDR3 has 14 amino acids. Germline trimming cut 7 bases from V and 7 bases from J; bases unmatched to any gene: 11. In germline, CDR1 is SGHKS, CDR2 YYEKEE (reference sequence). The DNA for the CDR3 is TGTGCCAGCCGCCTATCAGGGGGAGCGAACATTCAGTACTTC. Its translation is CASRLSGGANIQYF. The variable domain in full, with the rest retrieved from reference TRBV5-5 and TRBJ2-4, is DAGVTQSPTHLIKTRGQQVTLRCSPISGHKSVSWYQQVLGQGPQFIFQYYEKEERGRGNFPDRFSARQFPNYSSELNVNALLLGDSALYLCASRLSGGANIQYFGAGTRLSVL.